A single sample is the source of the 28 T cell receptor beta chains below, sequenced in a study of monozygotic twins with inflammatory bowel disease. TCRdb re-called the 5' RACE reads, yielding one record per CDR3 amino acid sequence without DNA. The sample has approximately 400,000 distinct CDR3 sequences. Sequenced material: blood. The receptors were gathered from a human donor with ulcerative colitis or Crohn's disease, or a healthy co-twin of an affected twin (not recorded which).

This chain links TRBV10-3 with TRBJ2-4; TCRdb's D gene call, TRBD1, goes unchecked for lack of DNA. Germline V CDR1 and CDR2: ENHRY, SYGVKD. This CDR3 has 13 residues. The CDR3 spells CAISMTGVDIQYF.

The chain uses TRBV18 and TRBJ1-2; TCRdb lists TRBD1, though no DNA is available to test this call. This CDR3 comprises 13 residues. Germline lookup yields CDR1 KGHSH and CDR2 LQKENI. The CDR3 is CATSPAGGGGYTF. The whole variable domain, remainder taken from reference TRBV18 and TRBJ1-2, is NAGVMQNPRHLVRRRGQEARLRCSPMKGHSHVYWYRQLPEEGLKFMVYLQKENIIDESGMPKERFSAEFPKEGPSILRIQQVVRGDSAAYFCATSPAGGGGYTFGSGTRLTVV.

J is TRBJ2-7 and V is TRBV20-1; lacking DNA, the TRBD1 call made by TCRdb goes unchecked. CDR1 is DFQATT and CDR2 is SNEGSKA in the germline V gene (reference sequence). The CDR3 consists of 12 residues. CDR3 sequence: CSGGDSSYEQYF.

The chain links TRBV28 to TRBJ2-1. Germline V gene data show CDR1 as MDHEN and CDR2 as SYDVKM. The CDR3 has 14 residues. The CDR3: CASNQMISYNEQFF.

The J gene is TRBJ2-3, the V gene TRBV3-1; TCRdb's assignment of TRBD2 cannot be checked, as there is no DNA. Germline V gives CDR1 LGHDT, CDR2 YNNKEL (reference sequence). The CDR3 has 20 amino acids. The CDR3 is CASSQEGTSSLMGSTDTQYF.

This chain links TRBV4-1 with TRBJ2-7; TCRdb selects TRBD2, and the lack of DNA leaves this call unchecked. The CDR3 consists of 14 residues. Germline CDR1 MGHRA, CDR2 YSYEKL. This chain's CDR3 is CASSQDRGSYEQYF.

The chain links TRBV28 to TRBJ1-2; absent DNA, TCRdb's TRBD1 call cannot be checked. Germline V CDR1 and CDR2: MDHEN, SYDVKM. This CDR3 has 13 amino acids. The CDR3 reads CASSFSGRYGYTF.

J is TRBJ2-1 and V is TRBV5-1; TCRdb picks TRBD2, but there is no DNA to check that call. This CDR3 contains 17 residues. CDR1 is SGHRS and CDR2 is YFSETQ in the germline V gene. CDR3 in amino acids: CASSWPRTSGSYNEQFF.

This chain joins TRBV12-3 or TRBV12-4 and TRBJ2-4; TCRdb calls TRBD2, which cannot be checked without DNA. This CDR3 contains 14 residues. The CDR3 protein is CASSSAGRENIQYF.

V is TRBV9 and J is TRBJ2-1. Germline loops: CDR1 SGDLS, CDR2 YYNGEE. CDR3 length: 13 amino acids. Here the CDR3 reads CASSVAQYNEQFF.

The chain recombines TRBV10-3 with TRBJ2-2; TCRdb gives TRBD1 as the D gene, but with no DNA this cannot be confirmed. The CDR3 is 13 residues long. From germline, CDR1 is ENHRY and CDR2 SYGVKD. The CDR3 region is CAISPGAPGELFF.

The chain carries TRBV12-3 or TRBV12-4 and TRBJ2-5; the D call of TRBD2 rests on TCRdb alone, since no DNA is present to check it. The CDR3 totals 19 residues. CDR3 region: CASSLWTSGGPTPKGTQYF.

V gene TRBV12-3 or TRBV12-4 combines with J gene TRBJ1-2; the D call of TRBD1 rests on TCRdb alone, since no DNA is present to check it. The CDR3 spans 13 residues. CDR3: CASSPGPNYGFTF.

J is TRBJ1-6 and V is TRBV28. Looked up from germline, CDR1 is MDHEN and CDR2 is SYDVKM. The CDR3 is 18 amino acids. The CDR3 is CASSPGRGLGELDSPLHF.

The V and J genes are TRBV20-1 and TRBJ2-7; the D call of TRBD1 rests on TCRdb alone, since no DNA is present to check it. The germline V gene has CDR1 DFQATT and CDR2 SNEGSKA (reference sequence). CDR3 length: 15 residues. This chain's CDR3 is CSTKAGTGSAYEQYF.

V usage is TRBV5-6 and J usage is TRBJ1-5; with no DNA, the TCRdb D assignment of TRBD1 cannot be verified. This CDR3 region has 15 residues. Germline-derived CDR1 and CDR2 are SGHDT and YYEEEE. CDR3 sequence: CASSRTGASNQPQHF.

The chain combines TRBV28 with TRBJ2-1. The CDR3 contains 13 residues. Per germline, CDR1 MDHEN and CDR2 SYDVKM. CDR3 sequence: CASSLASNNEQFF.

The CDR3 sequence: CASKRGLAGTGELFF. The chain links TRBV2 to TRBJ2-2; TCRdb picks TRBD2, but there is no DNA to check that call. The length of the CDR3 is 15 residues. CDR1 and CDR2 (germline): SNHLY, FYNNEI.

The chain links TRBV5-1 to TRBJ2-7. CDR3 size: 13 residues. Germline values: CDR1 SGHRS, CDR2 YFSETQ. The CDR3 here is CASSPQRNYEQYF. Full variable domain (remainder filled in from reference TRBV5-1 and TRBJ2-7): KAGVTQTPRYLIKTRGQQVTLSCSPISGHRSVSWYQQTPGQGLQFLFEYFSETQRNKGNFPGRFSGRQFSNSRSEMNVSTLELGDSALYLCASSPQRNYEQYFGPGTRLTVT.

CDR3 region: CASAIGRWGYTF. The chain carries TRBV6-2 or TRBV6-3 and TRBJ1-2. There are 12 residues in the CDR3. CDR1 and CDR2 from the germline V gene are MNHEY and SVGEGT.

The chain joins TRBV7-9 to TRBJ2-5. Germline CDR1 and CDR2: SEHNR and FQNEAQ (reference sequence). The CDR3 totals 12 residues. The CDR3 region is CASSSAIETQYF.

The V call is TRBV2, the J call TRBJ2-5. Looked up from germline, CDR1 is SNHLY and CDR2 is FYNNEI. The length of the CDR3 is 14 residues. The CDR3 protein is CASRRRDPQETQYF.

The gene calls are TRBV18 and TRBJ1-1; TCRdb names TRBD1, which stays unverified in the absence of DNA. CDR3 length: 18 amino acids. Looked up from germline, CDR1 is KGHSH and CDR2 is LQKENI. This CDR3 reads CASSRTRDRGPLNTEAFF.

V gene TRBV5-1 combines with J gene TRBJ2-5; TCRdb reports TRBD1, a call that lacks DNA to check it against. CDR3 length: 15 residues. In germline, CDR1 is SGHRS, CDR2 YFSETQ. This chain's CDR3 is CASSLELGAQETQYF.

The chain combines TRBV6-2 or TRBV6-3 with TRBJ2-2; the TCRdb D gene call, TRBD2, has no DNA to confirm it. CDR1 and CDR2 (germline): MNHEY, SVGEGT. CDR3 size: 16 residues. CDR3 in amino acids: CASSWSSGTNTGELFF.

This rearrangement joins TRBV5-6 to TRBJ1-2; TCRdb names TRBD1, which stays unverified in the absence of DNA. The germline CDR1 and CDR2 sequences are SGHDT and YYEEEE. The CDR3 sequence is 16 residues long. The CDR3 loop reads CASSLVLGQGSYGYTF.

The chain links TRBV29-1 to TRBJ2-4; TCRdb designates TRBD1, a call that cannot be tested without DNA. There are 13 residues in the CDR3. Germline V lookup: CDR1 SQVTM, CDR2 ANQGSEA. The CDR3 sequence: CSVEGDRGNIQYF.

The CDR3: CASSLGLDNEQFF. The rearrangement uses TRBV5-1 and TRBJ2-1. CDR1 and CDR2 (germline): SGHRS, YFSETQ. The CDR3 runs 13 residues.